The 17 T cell receptor beta chains listed next were all sequenced from one sample in a study of shared clonotypes between healthy human individuals. TCRdb keeps only in-frame clones here, not all; method: immunoSEQ multiplex PCR. The data show about 1.5 million clones, about 98% seen once. Sequenced input: naive CD4+ T cells sorted from blood. Subset noted: CD45RA+ positively selected. These receptors originate from a man aged 30-40 years in good health.

This rearrangement joins TRBV19 to TRBJ2-5; no firm D call. This CDR3 comprises 14 residues. V lost 1 base, J lost 2 bases, and 8 bases lay in between. Germline V lookup: CDR1 LNHDA, CDR2 SQIVND (reference sequence). The CDR3 DNA reads TGTGCCAGTAGTATAGGTGTAGGGCAAGAGACCCAGTACTTC. The encoded protein is CASSIGVGQETQYF.

This sequence joins TRBV5-5 and TRBJ1-5; D not certain. The V gene lost 0 bases and the J gene lost 0 bases, with 7 bases spanning the gap. The length of the CDR3 is 15 residues. Germline values: CDR1 SGHKS, CDR2 YYEKEE (reference sequence). The DNA for the CDR3 is TGTGCCAGCAGCTTGGAGGGTAGTAGCAATCAGCCCCAGCATTTT. Its translation is CASSLEGSSNQPQHF.

This clone was detected once. Other nucleotide sequences in the sample specify the same CDR3. V is TRBV4-3 and J is TRBJ1-4; D gene uncertain. This CDR3 has 13 residues. From germline, CDR1 is LGHNA and CDR2 YSLEER. V lost 0 bases to trimming and J lost 8 bases, with 7 bases between them. The DNA of the CDR3 is TGCGCCAGCAGCCAAGATTTAGGAGAAAAACTGTTTTTT. This codes for CASSQDLGEKLFF.

The chain is built from TRBV28 and TRBJ1-2; weak D call: TRBD1 (6 bases). Germline CDR1 reads MDHEN; CDR2 reads SYDVKM. The V gene lost 11 bases and the J gene lost 7 bases, with 20 bases spanning the gap. CDR3 length: 13 residues. This CDR3 reads CASGGAALPGYTF. The CDR3 DNA reads TGTGCCTCCGGGGGGGCGGCCCTGCCTGGCTACACCTTC.

The J gene is TRBJ1-1, the V gene TRBV7-9, with D possibly being TRBD1 (5 bases). Germline values: CDR1 SEHNR, CDR2 FQNEAQ (reference sequence). CDR3 length: 15 residues. Deletions cut 5 bases from V and 8 bases from J, with 21 bases between. The CDR3 DNA sequence: TGTGCCAGCAGCCTAAGCGGGCCGGGGGGTCCCGAAGCTTTCTTT. Translation gives CASSLSGPGGPEAFF.

The CDR3 sequence is CASHEGALNLHGTEAFF. CDR3 bases: TGTGCCAGCCACGAGGGGGCCCTAAATTTACACGGGACTGAAGCTTTCTTT. V and J are TRBV19 and TRBJ1-1; TRBD1 matches 7 bases. The germline gives CDR1 LNHDA, CDR2 SQIVND (reference sequence). V lost 9 bases, J lost 5 bases, and 21 bases stayed unmatched. The length of the CDR3 is 17 residues.

For the CDR3, the DNA is TGTGCCAGCAGGGGTAGCGGGAGGGCCAACTACGAGCAGTACTTC. Its translation: CASRGSGRANYEQYF. The chain uses TRBV27 and TRBJ2-7; 11 bases line up with TRBD2. The CDR3 extends over 15 amino acids. After removal of 6 bases from V and 3 bases from J, the junction contained 7 bases not matched to a gene. Germline V CDR1 and CDR2: MNHEY, SMNVEV (reference sequence).

The chain carries TRBV10-1 and TRBJ2-5; D is ambiguous. Trimming removed 2 bases from V and 1 base from J, with 11 bases in between. Germline-derived CDR1 and CDR2 are WNHNN and SYGVQD (reference sequence). The CDR3 has 15 amino acids. The CDR3 DNA reads as TGCGCCAGCAGTGAGCATCAGGCAACCCAAGAGACCCAGTACTTC. Its protein product is CASSEHQATQETQYF.

The rearrangement uses TRBV25-1 and TRBJ2-3; 9 nucleotides match TRBD1. V shed 1 base and J 14 bases; nucleotides not matched to a gene: 13. CDR1 and CDR2 from the germline V gene are MGHDK and SYGVNS. CDR3 length: 15 amino acids. The CDR3 DNA reads as TGTGCCAGCAGTGAATCCTCGCCGGGACAGGGAAAGCCGTATTTT. Protein sequence: CASSESSPGQGKPYF.

The chain couples TRBV9 to TRBJ2-5; TRBD2 aligns across 9 bases. The V and J ends lost 0 bases and 5 bases, in that order; junction bases with no gene match: 8. Per the germline V gene, CDR1 is SGDLS and CDR2 is YYNGEE. The CDR3 extends over 16 amino acids. The CDR3: CASSVGASGIGETQYF. CDR3 in DNA: TGTGCCAGCAGCGTAGGTGCTAGCGGGATTGGCGAGACCCAGTACTTC.

The chain recombines TRBV19 with TRBJ1-5; D gene uncertain. CDR1 LNHDA and CDR2 SQIVND come from the germline V gene (reference sequence). The CDR3 extends over 14 amino acids. Trimming left V 5 bases short and J 3 bases short, with 11 bases between. The CDR3 DNA reads as TGTGCCAGTAGTCGTGACGGGTACAATCAGCCCCAGCATTTT. This encodes CASSRDGYNQPQHF.

The chain joins TRBV5-1 to TRBJ2-3; D could derive from TRBD1 or TRBD2 (5 bases each). The germline CDR1 and CDR2 sequences are SGHRS and YFSETQ. The CDR3 has 14 amino acids. V was pared by 7 bases and J by 1 base, with 13 bases between. CDR3 in DNA: TGCGCCAGCGGCCGGGACCCACGCACAGATACGCAGTATTTT. Translation gives CASGRDPRTDTQYF.

The chain joins TRBV7-3 to TRBJ1-5; unclear D gene. In germline, CDR1 is SGHTA, CDR2 FQGTGA. CDR3 length equals 13 residues. Trimming pared 1 base from V and 6 bases from J, leaving 7 bases between. Written as DNA, the CDR3 is TGTGCCAGCAGCTTAAACATAGGTCAGCCCCAGCATTTT. It encodes CASSLNIGQPQHF.

This clone appeared a single time. The chain is built from TRBV15 and TRBJ2-7, with D uncertain. The V gene lost 0 bases and the J gene lost 2 bases, with 14 bases spanning the gap. CDR3 size: 16 residues. Germline V gene data show CDR1 as LNHNV and CDR2 as YYDKDF (reference sequence). The CDR3 is CATSRDPQQSTYEQYF. As DNA, the CDR3 is TGTGCCACCAGCAGAGACCCCCAGCAGTCCACCTACGAGCAGTACTTC.

CDR3 bases: TGCGCCAGCAGCTCACCCTCCCTACAAGGGGCGGGGTACCAAGAGACCCAGTACTTC. Translation: CASSSPSLQGAGYQETQYF. This chain joins TRBV5-1 and TRBJ2-5; D may be TRBD2 (6 bases). The CDR3 runs to 19 residues. CDR1 and CDR2 from the germline V gene are SGHRS and YFSETQ. Trimming removed 3 bases at V and 0 bases at J, with 24 bases between.

This sequence joins TRBV4-3 and TRBJ1-5, with a weak D call TRBD1 (6 bases). CDR1 LGHNA and CDR2 YSLEER come from the germline V gene. This CDR3 region has 16 residues. Deletions cut 0 bases from V and 9 bases from J, with 18 bases between. The CDR3 is CASSQEISGHQAPQHF. As DNA, the CDR3 is TGCGCCAGCAGCCAAGAGATATCGGGACACCAGGCGCCCCAGCATTTT.

The V and J genes are TRBV6-5 and TRBJ1-2; the D gene is possibly TRBD1 (5 bases). V lost 2 bases and J lost 5, with 12 bases in between. There are 14 residues in the CDR3. Germline CDR1 MNHEY, CDR2 SVGAGI. The CDR3 DNA reads as TGTGCCAGCAGTTACGGGCGACAGATTTATGGCTACACCTTC. It translates to CASSYGRQIYGYTF.